The rows below give T cell receptor beta chains drawn from one sample of a study of T cell repertoires in cytomegalovirus infection. Their specific antigens are unknown. TCRdb re-called the reads through MiXCR, storing one row per CDR3 protein. The sample carries 700,000 to 950,000 distinct CDR3 sequences, approximately 29% recorded once. Specimen: cultured CD8+ T cells from PBMCs, collected from culture after CMV antigen stimulation. These receptors all come from a human donor in good health (CMV status not recorded). Some clones in this sample may be carry-over from other donors' samples. Each CDR3 is given with its conserved first and last residue. The order of the fields is V gene, clone size, J gene, D gene, CDR3 length, CDR3 DNA, CDR3 protein. A D gene is named only where the DNA matches it firmly. Clone size is stated in some rows and not others, as once, few, many or a class when expanded.

>TRBV27|-|TRBJ2-3|-|17
TGTGCCAGCAGTCCCCGAGCGGACCAGAAAGTAACAGATACGCAGTATTTT
CASSPRADQKVTDTQYF
>TRBV7-9|-|TRBJ2-5|-|14
TGTGCCAGCAGCTTTAGCTCAGAACAAGAGACCCAGTACTTC
CASSFSSEQETQYF
>TRBV9|-|TRBJ1-3|-|13
TGTGCCAGCAGCTTCGGGACCGGGCACACCATATATTTT
CASSFGTGHTIYF
>TRBV7-6|many|TRBJ1-6|TRBD1|16
TGTGCCAGCAGCTTTATTAGCCAGGGGGCCCCTCAGCCCCTCCACTTT
CASSFISQGAPQPLHF
>TRBV12-3/TRBV12-4|-|TRBJ1-2|-|16
TGTGCCAGCAGTTTAAGTGGGGGTCTAGCTAACTATGGCTACACCTTC
CASSLSGGLANYGYTF
>TRBV7-2|few|TRBJ2-2|-|15
TGTGCCAGCAGCCCGCCACTCGGGGACACCGGGGAGCTGTTTTTT
CASSPPLGDTGELFF
>TRBV2|-|TRBJ2-7|TRBD2|15
TGTGCCAGCGGGACTAGCGGGGGGATCTCCTACGAGCAGTACTTC
CASGTSGGISYEQYF
>TRBV5-5|once|TRBJ1-2|-|10
TGTGCCAGCAGCGGGGTTGACTGCCTCTTC
CASSGVDCLF
>TRBV6-5|few|TRBJ1-2|-|13
TGTGCCAGCAGTTACTTTCAGAGTAAGGGCTACACCTTC
CASSYFQSKGYTF
>TRBV7-9|many|TRBJ2-5|-|11
TGTGCCAGCAGCCCTAAAGAGACCCAGTACTTC
CASSPKETQYF
>TRBV5-4|few|TRBJ1-1|-|14
TGTGCCAGCAGCACGGGACATGGGGACACTGAAGCTTTCTTT
CASSTGHGDTEAFF
>TRBV20-1|-|TRBJ1-5|-|18
TGCAGTGCGAGCGGGACACCGTCCTTAGGTGCTTTTAATCAGCCCCAGCATTTT
CSASGTPSLGAFNQPQHF
>TRBV7-2|-|TRBJ1-2|-|16
TGTGCCAGCAGCTTAGGTATGGGCCGCCTTGGCTATGACTACACCTTC
CASSLGMGRLGYDYTF
>TRBV7-9|-|TRBJ1-1|-|12
TGTGCCAGCAGCATCGGGCAGTCTGAAGCTTTCTTT
CASSIGQSEAFF
>TRBV13|once|TRBJ1-1|-|16
TGTGCCAGCAGGGAATTCAACCAGGGCATGAACACTGAAGCTTTCTTT
CASREFNQGMNTEAFF
>TRBV29-1|few|TRBJ2-1|-|15
TGCAGCGTTGAAGAGCTGACAGGAAAATACAATGAGCAGTTCTTC
CSVEELTGKYNEQFF
>TRBV14|few|TRBJ1-6|-|15
TGTGCCAGCAGCCAACGGACAGAGCAAAATTCACCCCTCCACTTT
CASSQRTEQNSPLHF
>TRBV6-2/TRBV6-3|few|TRBJ2-3|TRBD1|15
TGTGCCAGCAGCTCGGGGACAGGGATGCCAGATACGCAGTATTTT
CASSSGTGMPDTQYF
>TRBV6-6|-|TRBJ2-2|-|15
TGTGCCAGCAGTTATTTTCGGCCCAACACCGGGGAGCTGTTTTTT
CASSYFRPNTGELFF
>TRBV7-9|few|TRBJ1-1|TRBD1|15
TGTGCCAGCAGCCCTAGGAACGGACAGGGTCCTGAAGCTTTCTTT
CASSPRNGQGPEAFF
>TRBV24-1|few|TRBJ1-1|-|14
TGTGCCACCACCGCGACAGATGTGAACACTGAAGCTTTCTTT
CATTATDVNTEAFF
>TRBV20-1|few|TRBJ2-3|-|13
TGCAGTGCTAGAGGCAGGTCCACAGATACGCAGTATTTT
CSARGRSTDTQYF
>TRBV6-2/TRBV6-3|once|TRBJ2-4|TRBD1|13
TGTGCCAGTAATGGGCAGGGGGCATACATTCAGTACTTC
CASNGQGAYIQYF